These 10 T cell receptor beta chains were sequenced from one sample in a study of blood T cell repertoires in COVID-19. Sequencing used immunoSEQ multiplex PCR; TCRdb keeps in-frame clones, though not all of them. The sample lists under 100,000 clones; around 81% were seen once. Material for sequencing was peripheral blood. The receptors were sampled from a man aged 50-60 years with acute or convalescent COVID-19.

This sequence joins TRBV4-2 and TRBJ1-4; no definite D call. The CDR3 runs 13 residues. The V gene's germline CDR1 is LGHNA and CDR2 YNFKEQ. Trimming shortened V by 10 bases and J by 3 bases, and 12 bases separated the two germline ends. The CDR3 bases are TGTGCCATACGAGCGGGCCCTAATGAAAAACTGTTTTTT. Amino acids: CAIRAGPNEKLFF.

The V call is TRBV21-1, the J call TRBJ2-5; TRBD1 reflects the table's D call only, with no check against the DNA. TRBV21-1 counts as a pseudogene. The CDR3 covers 18 residues. CDR3: CASSNANPGQGHQETQYF. The CDR3 region has the DNA TGTGCCAGCAGCAATGCCAATCCGGGACAGGGGCACCAAGAGACCCAGTACTTC.

The chain has TRBV7-9 and TRBJ1-2; D might be TRBD1 (5 bases). CDR1 is SEHNR, CDR2 FQNEAQ, per germline (reference sequence). With 7 bases removed from V and 3 bases from J, the gap between germline ends came to 15 bases. The CDR3 is 14 amino acids. The CDR3 reads CASTYPGRDYGYTF. The CDR3 DNA reads as TGTGCCAGCACCTATCCGGGCAGGGACTATGGCTACACCTTC.

This chain joins TRBV19 and TRBJ1-2, with D possibly matching TRBD1 (6 bases). This CDR3 spans 12 amino acids. Germline loops: CDR1 LNHDA, CDR2 SQIVND (reference sequence). The V end lost 9 bases, the J end lost 6 bases, and 14 bases lay between the germline ends. The CDR3 protein is CASSPGHHGYTF. The DNA of the CDR3 is TGTGCCAGCTCCCCGGGACACCATGGCTACACCTTC.

This chain links TRBV12-3 or TRBV12-4 with TRBJ1-2; 9 nucleotides agree with TRBD1. The CDR3 covers 13 residues. Trimming at V came to 4 bases and at J to 6 bases, leaving 3 bases not matched to a gene. This chain's CDR3 is CASSWTGADGYTF. The CDR3 DNA follows: TGTGCCAGCAGTTGGACAGGGGCGGATGGCTACACCTTC.

The chain recombines TRBV4-3 with TRBJ1-2, with 12 bases fitting TRBD1. The CDR3 consists of 19 residues. The trim removed 3 bases at V and 5 bases at J, leaving 16 bases unmatched. Germline CDR1 LGHNA, CDR2 YSLEER. The chain's CDR3 is CASSQAASSGTGGGYGYTF. CDR3 nucleotides: TGCGCCAGCAGCCAGGCAGCCTCCTCCGGGACAGGGGGCGGGTATGGCTACACCTTC.

CDR3 amino acids: CASSLSGRMADTQYF. The CDR3 DNA sequence: TGCGCCAGCAGCTTATCGGGGAGAATGGCAGATACGCAGTATTTT. The chain joins TRBV5-1 to TRBJ2-3; a possible D gene is TRBD2 (5 bases). The CDR3 is 15 amino acids. V shed 2 bases and J shed 4 bases, with 14 bases lying between them. The germline V gene encodes CDR1 SGHRS and CDR2 YFSETQ.

This clone showed up just a few times. The chain recombines TRBV5-6 with TRBJ1-1; D is unclear. CDR1 is SGHDT and CDR2 is YYEEEE in the germline V gene. Between the trimmed V and J ends, which lost 0 bases and 0 bases, there was a span of 6 bases. The CDR3 totals 14 residues. The CDR3 nucleotides are TGTGCCAGCAGCTTGGACGAGATGAACACTGAAGCTTTCTTT. Its translation is CASSLDEMNTEAFF. The whole variable domain, filled in from reference TRBV5-6 and TRBJ1-1, reads DAGVTQSPTHLIKTRGQQVTLRCSPKSGHDTVSWYQQALGQGPQFIFQYYEEEERQRGNFPDRFSGHQFPNYSSELNVNALLLGDSALYLCASSLDEMNTEAFFGQGTRLTVV.

The chain couples TRBV5-1 to TRBJ1-2, with D tentatively TRBD1 (5 bases). The CDR3 contains 13 residues. V was trimmed by 4 bases and J by 0 bases, leaving 7 bases between them. Germline V CDR1 and CDR2: SGHRS, YFSETQ. The CDR3 loop is CASSTGSNYGYTF. The CDR3 bases are TGCGCCAGCAGCACAGGCTCTAACTATGGCTACACCTTC.

The genes are TRBV29-1 and TRBJ2-7; 7 bases are a match to TRBD2. The junction had 4 bases not matched to a gene; V was cut back by 5 bases and J by 0 bases. In germline, CDR1 is SQVTM, CDR2 ANQGSEA. This CDR3 spans 13 amino acids. CDR3 sequence reads: CSVLRGSSYEQYF. DNA for the CDR3: TGCAGCGTTCTGCGGGGGAGCTCCTACGAGCAGTACTTC.